The subject of this entry is one TCR beta chain. Its cognate antigen is unknown. This specimen belongs to a study of cytomegalovirus exposure and HLA in healthy donors. Notes on the study in general: In vitro, a few CMV-associated chains proved specific for CMV antigens. Using the classifier, cytomegalovirus status was reportedly diagnosed with high specificity and sensitivity. TCR beta V- and J-gene trimming, according to a later analysis, was linked to a missense DCLRE1C variant.

The PCR used 60 Vbeta and 13 Jbeta primers. Produced via immunoSEQ multiplex PCR; TCRdb's table is partial and in-frame only. The sample has fewer than 140,000 clones; 75% are singletons. V was clipped by 3 bases and J by 4 bases, with 7 bases between them. The germline V gene has CDR1 SGDLS and CDR2 YYNGEE. The CDR3 is made up of 12 amino acids. The specimen was PBMCs. The TCR comes from a man aged 40-49 years in good health and CMV-seronegative. This rearrangement joins TRBV9 to TRBJ1-1, with D hard to call. CDR3 bases: TGTGCCAGCAGCGGGCGGAGCACTGAAGCTTTCTTT. It codes for CASSGRSTEAFF.